The rows below give T cell receptor beta chains drawn from one sample of a study of blood T cell repertoires in COVID-19. Sequenced by immunoSEQ multiplex PCR; TCRdb stores in-frame clones only, minus some. The sample contains some 180,000 clones, under 90% of which appear only once. Sequencing was carried out using peripheral blood. The source is a man aged 55 to 69 with acute or convalescent COVID-19. CDR3s include the opening cysteine and the closing phenylalanine or tryptophan. The D gene is left open where the match is weak. Where a row states a size, it is once, few, many or the class of an expanded clone; other rows omit it.

v_call	d_call	j_call	clone_size	cdr3_length	cdr3_nt	cdr3_aa
TRBV5-1	TRBD1	TRBJ1-1	-	15	TGCGCCAGCAGCGGATACGGACAGGGGAGGCCTGAAGCTTTCTTT	CASSGYGQGRPEAFF
TRBV7-3	TRBD2	TRBJ2-1	-	18	TGTGCCAGCAGCCGGACTAGCGGGAGTAAGCGAGGGGAGAATGAGCAGTTCTTC	CASSRTSGSKRGENEQFF
TRBV5-8	TRBD2	TRBJ2-7	-	15	TGTGCCAGCAGCTTGGCGGGGACTAGCGTGTACGAGCAGTACTTC	CASSLAGTSVYEQYF
TRBV19	TRBD1	TRBJ2-5	once	16	TGTGCCAGTAGTCTGCGACGGACAGGGAACCAAGAGACCCAGTACTTC	CASSLRRTGNQETQYF
TRBV11-2	TRBD2	TRBJ2-3	-	16	TGTGCCAGCACTGTAGCGGGAACCTTTAGCACAGATACGCAGTATTTT	CASTVAGTFSTDTQYF
TRBV6-5	TRBD1	TRBJ1-4	-	14	TGTGCCAGCAGTACAGGGGTATCTAATGAAAAACTGTTTTTT	CASSTGVSNEKLFF
TRBV6-6	TRBD1	TRBJ1-5	-	15	TGTGCCAGCACTAAGGACAGGGGGCTTGAGCAGCCCCAGCATTTT	CASTKDRGLEQPQHF
TRBV10-1	-	TRBJ2-4	-	13	TGCGCCAGCAGTTCTCCGGGAGAAAACATTCAGTACTTC	CASSSPGENIQYF
TRBV2	TRBD1	TRBJ2-2	-	14	TGTGCCAGCAGGGGACAGGGGAACACCGGGGAGCTGTTTTTT	CASRGQGNTGELFF
TRBV7-2	TRBD2	TRBJ2-3	-	15	TGTGCCAGCAGCTACGCGGGGGGCCCTGGGGATACGCAGTATTTT	CASSYAGGPGDTQYF
TRBV6-2/TRBV6-3	-	TRBJ1-1	-	13	TGTGCCAGCAGCTTCTTTGGACAGATTGAAGCTTTCTTT	CASSFFGQIEAFF
TRBV5-1	TRBD1	TRBJ2-7	-	15	TGCGCCAGCAGCTTTCCGGGACAGGGTCCCTGGGAGCAGTACTTC	CASSFPGQGPWEQYF
TRBV19	-	TRBJ2-3	-	11	TGTGCCAGTAGTCTTCGGGATACGCAGTATTTT	CASSLRDTQYF
TRBV4-1	TRBD2	TRBJ2-5	-	16	TGCGCCAGCAGCCATGGGAGGGGCGGGAGGGAAAAGACCCAGTACTTC	CASSHGRGGREKTQYF
TRBV3-1/TRBV3-2	-	TRBJ1-6	-	15	TGTGCCAGCAGCCCTCGCGGTGTCAGTAATTCACCCCTCCACTTT	CASSPRGVSNSPLHF
TRBV28	-	TRBJ1-2	-	14	TGTGCCAGCAGTCCTAACCGACAGGCGGAGGGCTACACCTTC	CASSPNRQAEGYTF
TRBV4-1	TRBD1	TRBJ1-2	-	14	TGCGCCAGCAGCCAAAGGGGACAGGCTCGTGGCTACACCTTC	CASSQRGQARGYTF
TRBV6-5	-	TRBJ1-1	-	16	TGTGCCAGCAGTTACTACCTAGGGCGGGGGAACACTGAAGCTTTCTTT	CASSYYLGRGNTEAFF
TRBV11-3	-	TRBJ2-3	-	13	TGTGCCAGCAGCTTAAGGGAGAGAGATACGCAGTATTTT	CASSLRERDTQYF